A single sample is the source of the 2 T cell receptor beta chains below, sequenced in a study of a mutant IDH1 vaccine in newly diagnosed glioma. The data were produced by immunoSEQ multiplex PCR, yet TCRdb's version contains in-frame clones alone and is incomplete. The table has 15,000 or so clones, about 80% seen once. The time point here: baseline, week 1 (first vaccination visit). Treatment defined: pre-vaccination baseline after standard-of-care therapy. The sequenced sample was PBMCs, obtained from a glioma patient treated with radiotherapy, temozolomide or both. These receptors all stem from a man between 35 and 55 years old with glioma.

The rearrangement uses TRBV5-5 and TRBJ1-2, with D possibly being TRBD1 (6 bases). Germline values: CDR1 SGHKS, CDR2 YYEKEE (reference sequence). Trimming took off 0 bases at V and 13 bases at J, with 16 bases between the two ends. The CDR3 totals 13 residues. CDR3 loop: CASSLEWQGLGTF. Here the CDR3 DNA reads TGTGCCAGCAGCTTGGAGTGGCAGGGGCTGGGCACCTTC.

V gene TRBV30 combines with J gene TRBJ1-4, with D perhaps matching TRBD1 (6 bases). This CDR3 has 14 residues. Trimming took 0 bases from V and 6 from J, leaving 11 bases between them. The V gene's germline CDR1 is GTSNPN and CDR2 SVGIG (reference sequence). CDR3 bases: TGTGCCTGGAGTGTGGCGGGGGCGTATGAAAAACTGTTTTTT. Residues: CAWSVAGAYEKLFF.